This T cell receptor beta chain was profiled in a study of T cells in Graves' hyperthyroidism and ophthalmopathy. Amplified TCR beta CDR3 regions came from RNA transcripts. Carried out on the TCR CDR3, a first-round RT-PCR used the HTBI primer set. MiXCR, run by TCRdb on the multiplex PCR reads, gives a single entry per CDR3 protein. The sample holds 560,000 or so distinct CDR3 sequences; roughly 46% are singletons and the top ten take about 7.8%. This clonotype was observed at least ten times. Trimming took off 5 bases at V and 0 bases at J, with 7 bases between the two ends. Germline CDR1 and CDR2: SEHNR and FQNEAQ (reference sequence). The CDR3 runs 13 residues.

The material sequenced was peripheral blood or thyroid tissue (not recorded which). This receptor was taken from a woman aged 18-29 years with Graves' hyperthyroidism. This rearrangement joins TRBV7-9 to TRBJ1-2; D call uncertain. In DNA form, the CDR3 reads TGTGCCAGCAGCATACAGACTAACTATGGCTACACCTTC. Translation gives CASSIQTNYGYTF.